This TCR beta chain was captured by sequencing in a study of CD8 T cells in Susac syndrome (dated by TCRdb to about 2019). About the full investigation: Repertoire sequencing was used to test whether CD8+ T cell activation and differentiation in Susac syndrome was antigen driven. Results and caveats for the whole study, not just this receptor: The study acknowledged that relatively few individuals were included in the TCR sequencing and HLA analysis.

In this sample, this clonotype turned up once. It lacks a known antigen. Nothing much larger sits one base from this clone, and base qualities are not available. Evidence from one read is weak. Peripheral blood CD8+ and CD4+ T cells from healthy donors, Susac syndrome patients and multiple sclerosis patients were profiled by high-throughput TCR beta sequencing. Treatment-naive patients with stable or active relapsing-remitting disease fulfilling revised McDonald criteria were used as multiple sclerosis controls. Bulk CD8+ and CD4+ T cells were purified magnetically by negative isolation, whereas CD8+ TEMRA cells were enriched by FACS. Blood was drawn into EDTA tubes, processed within 24 hours, and PBMCs were isolated by density gradient centrifugation. PBMCs intended for TCR sequencing were frozen in liquid nitrogen and were later thawed in a 37 degrees C water bath. The sorted or isolated CD4+, CD8+ and CD8+ TEMRA cells reached a purity of at least 90%.

Cut back by 1 base and 2 bases, the V and J ends lie 3 bases apart. Looking up the germline V gene yields CDR1 MNHEY and CDR2 SVGAGI. Counted from cysteine to phenylalanine, this CDR3 has 12 amino acids. The DNA shown is the 36-base CDR3, in frame from base 1. RNA was extracted using the RNeasy kit, and roughly 0.5 to 1 microgram was reverse transcribed with random hexamers. The immunoSEQ multiplex PCR assay, which covers 54 Vbeta and 13 Jbeta segments, was used to amplify TCR beta CDR3 regions. To correct PCR amplification bias, a synthetic template baseline was used for both primer optimization and computational correction. Turning to the authors' computational methods: Reads were assigned to V, D and J genes according to IMGT and analyzed in immunoSEQ Analyzer, with only productive sequences retained. To calculate clonality, Shannon entropy was normalized by log2 of the number of productive unique sequences and then subtracted from one. For each patient and control, public and private clones were evaluated among the 100 most prevalent clones. Clones were defined as Susac-specific when absent from the healthy and MS cohorts, from approximately 1,100 published viral clones and from other ImmuneACCESS disease sequences. TCRdb handled the public reads itself, with Q25 trimming in fastp and clone calling in MiXCR, and kept productive beta chains. Here each entry gathers all rows of one CDR3 protein and keeps the most common genes and DNA. TCRdb's processing, not the authors', yielded these V and J calls. The table for this sample lists roughly 120,000 distinct CDR3 sequences; about 95% of them were counted only once. About 0.12% of the sample is in the top ten clones.

The chain is assembled from TRBV6-5 and TRBJ2-7, with no confident D gene call. The receptor was derived from a human donor with multiple sclerosis. Material: CD4+ T cells from PBMCs. The CDR3 protein sequence reads: CASSYFPYEQYF. The base sequence is TGTGCCAGCAGTTACTTCCCCTACGAGCAGTACTTC.